These T cell receptor beta chains were read from a single sample in a study of tumor-infiltrating lymphocytes in primary liver carcinoma. TCRdb called the multiplex PCR reads again in MiXCR, with one record for every CDR3 protein. The profile covers about 110,000 distinct CDR3 sequences, with roughly 80% appearing a single time and under 25% taken by the ten largest. Sequencing was done on a sample of liver tumor tissue from sampling region 3. Receptors originate from a man aged 40-49 years with primary liver carcinoma and hepatitis B virus infection. Both conserved end residues are part of each CDR3. The D gene is left open where the match is weak. Expanded clones are given a class, and other clones once, few, many or no size at all.

size: once; J: TRBJ2-7; D: TRBD1; V: TRBV7-9; length: 14; DNA: TGTGCCAGCAGCTTCTTGACAGGGGAAAACGAGCAGTACTTC; CDR3: CASSFLTGENEQYF
size: once; J: TRBJ2-1; D: TRBD2; V: TRBV29-1; length: 15; DNA: TGCGGCGTTGGACTAGTGGGAGGGTTTTACAATGAGCAGTTCTTC; CDR3: CGVGLVGGFYNEQFF
size: few; J: TRBJ2-7; D: -; V: TRBV14; length: 16; DNA: TGTGTCAGCAGCCGAGGTTCGCAGTCATCCTCCTACGAGCAGTACTTC; CDR3: CVSSRGSQSSSYEQYF
size: -; J: TRBJ1-2; D: TRBD1; V: TRBV29-1; length: 13; DNA: TGCAGCGTTTCAGGGGGCTCGGCGGACGGCTACACCTTC; CDR3: CSVSGGSADGYTF
size: -; J: TRBJ1-1; D: TRBD1; V: TRBV4-1; length: 15; DNA: TGCGCCAGCAGCCATACGGACAGGTTGAGCAATGAAGCTTTCTTT; CDR3: CASSHTDRLSNEAFF
size: -; J: TRBJ1-2; D: TRBD1; V: TRBV29-1; length: 13; DNA: TGCAGCGTCGAGGACAGGGAAAACTATGGCTACACCTTC; CDR3: CSVEDRENYGYTF
size: -; J: TRBJ2-7; D: -; V: TRBV29-1; length: 12; DNA: TGCAGCGTTTCCATATTAGCATACGAGCAGTACTTC; CDR3: CSVSILAYEQYF
size: -; J: TRBJ2-1; D: -; V: TRBV29-1; length: 15; DNA: TGCAGCGTTGAGTTCGGGACGGGGGGCTTTTATGAGCATTTCTTC; CDR3: CSVEFGTGGFYEHFF
size: -; J: TRBJ2-7; D: TRBD2; V: TRBV4-1; length: 17; DNA: TGCGCCAGCAGCCAACTCTATAGCGGGAGGCCCTCGTACGAGCAGTACTTC; CDR3: CASSQLYSGRPSYEQYF
size: -; J: TRBJ2-2; D: -; V: TRBV29-1; length: 16; DNA: TGCAGCTTCTTGGAGAGGGGCGGGGCGAATACCGGGGAGCTGTTTTTT; CDR3: CSFLERGGANTGELFF
size: -; J: TRBJ2-3; D: TRBD2; V: TRBV29-1; length: 15; DNA: TGCAGCATTGTTAGAGGACTAGCTGGAGGGGATACGCAGTATTTT; CDR3: CSIVRGLAGGDTQYF
size: -; J: TRBJ2-5; D: -; V: TRBV28; length: 14; DNA: TGTGCCACCCAATCGGAGGGAGGCCATGAGACCCAGTACTTC; CDR3: CATQSEGGHETQYF
size: -; J: TRBJ2-4; D: TRBD2; V: TRBV28; length: 17; DNA: TGTGTCAGCAGTTCCTGGACTAGCGGCCTAGCCAAAAACATTCAGGACTTC; CDR3: CVSSSWTSGLAKNIQDF
size: -; J: TRBJ2-3; D: -; V: TRBV29-1; length: 13; DNA: TGCAGCGCTTATGAGGCGGGCACAGATACGCAGTATTTT; CDR3: CSAYEAGTDTQYF
size: -; J: TRBJ2-2; D: -; V: TRBV12-3/TRBV12-4; length: 13; DNA: TGTGCCAGCAGTCAGGGTAGGTTCGGGGAGCTGTTTTTT; CDR3: CASSQGRFGELFF
size: -; J: TRBJ2-3; D: -; V: TRBV4-3; length: 17; DNA: TGCGCCAGCAGCCAAGATCTTGGGGACTGGGGCATAGATACGCAGTATTTT; CDR3: CASSQDLGDWGIDTQYF
size: -; J: TRBJ2-2; D: -; V: TRBV11-1; length: 12; DNA: TGTGCCAGCAGCTTTTGGGACACCGGGGAGCTGTTT; CDR3: CASSFWDTGELF
size: -; J: TRBJ2-1; D: -; V: TRBV11-1; length: 13; DNA: TGTGCCAGCAGCGTTGGCTTGAGCAATGAGCAATTCTTC; CDR3: CASSVGLSNEQFF
size: once; J: TRBJ2-3; D: TRBD1; V: TRBV6-5; length: 14; DNA: TGTGCCAGCAGTCCGGGACAGGGTAGAGATACGCAGTATTTT; CDR3: CASSPGQGRDTQYF
size: once; J: TRBJ2-1; D: -; V: TRBV11-2; length: 11; DNA: TGTGCCAGCAGCTTAGATATGGCTCAGTTCTTC; CDR3: CASSLDMAQFF
size: -; J: TRBJ1-1; D: TRBD1; V: TRBV6-1; length: 12; DNA: TGTGCCAGTGGGACAGGGTGGATTGAAGCTTTCTTT; CDR3: CASGTGWIEAFF
size: -; J: TRBJ2-1; D: -; V: TRBV5-4; length: 15; DNA: TGTGGCAGCAGTCCTGGTACAGGGTGGGAGAATGAGCAGTTCTTC; CDR3: CGSSPGTGWENEQFF
size: -; J: TRBJ1-5; D: -; V: TRBV10-3; length: 13; DNA: TGTACCACGACCGTGACAGACCAAGCGCCCCAGCATTTT; CDR3: CTTTVTDQAPQHF
size: -; J: TRBJ2-5; D: -; V: TRBV1; length: 13; DNA: TGCACCAACAGTCACGACATACATGAGACCCAGTACTTC; CDR3: CTNSHDIHETQYF
size: -; J: TRBJ2-2; D: -; V: TRBV12-3/TRBV12-4; length: 12; DNA: TGTGCCAGCACTAGTGATCCCGGGGGGCTGTTTTTT; CDR3: CASTSDPGGLFF
size: -; J: TRBJ1-5; D: TRBD1; V: TRBV6-1; length: 14; DNA: TGTGTCAGCATGAGGACAGGGGGCAATCAGCCCCGGCATTTT; CDR3: CVSMRTGGNQPRHF
size: -; J: TRBJ1-5; D: -; V: TRBV4-2; length: 16; DNA: TGTGCCAGTAGCGAGGCGGCGGGGGCAGGCGATCAGCCCCAGCATTTT; CDR3: CASSEAAGAGDQPQHF
size: -; J: TRBJ2-2; D: -; V: TRBV7-9; length: 12; DNA: TGTGTCAGCAGCTTTACGACCGGGGAGCTGATTTTT; CDR3: CVSSFTTGELIF
size: -; J: TRBJ1-5; D: -; V: TRBV6-1; length: 13; DNA: TGTGCCAGCAGTGGAGCGAAGGGCCAGCCCCAGGGTTTT; CDR3: CASSGAKGQPQGF
size: -; J: TRBJ2-2; D: -; V: TRBV5-4; length: 15; DNA: -; CDR3: CACSLGATPPGSCFF
size: few; J: TRBJ2-2; D: TRBD2; V: TRBV20-1; length: 15; DNA: TGCAGTGCTAGCGGACTAGCGGGAGATACCGGGGAGCTGTTTTTT; CDR3: CSASGLAGDTGELFF
size: few; J: TRBJ2-7; D: -; V: TRBV11-1; length: 15; DNA: TGTGCCAGTAACTTAACGGGATCGGGAGAATACGAGCAGTATTTC; CDR3: CASNLTGSGEYEQYF
size: once; J: TRBJ2-6; D: TRBD1; V: TRBV11-2; length: 21; DNA: TGTGCCAGTACCATGGGGAGAGACAGGGGCATTTCCCTCTCTGGGGCCAACGTCCTGACTTTC; CDR3: CASTMGRDRGISLSGANVLTF
size: -; J: TRBJ2-3; D: -; V: TRBV28; length: 15; DNA: TGTGCCAGCAGTTTACGGACAGCGTGGATTGATAGGCAGTATTTT; CDR3: CASSLRTAWIDRQYF
size: -; J: TRBJ2-7; D: -; V: TRBV6-1; length: 14; DNA: TGTGCCAGCAGTCTTGGGTCCAGTCCCTACGAGCAGTACTTT; CDR3: CASSLGSSPYEQYF
size: -; J: TRBJ2-3; D: -; V: TRBV14; length: 13; DNA: TGTGCCAGCATTCGAGGATATACAGATACGCAGTATTTT; CDR3: CASIRGYTDTQYF
size: -; J: TRBJ2-7; D: -; V: TRBV29-1; length: 12; DNA: TGCAGCGCCCGGACAGTCACCTACGAGCAGTATTTC; CDR3: CSARTVTYEQYF
size: -; J: TRBJ1-3; D: -; V: TRBV29-1; length: 14; DNA: TGCAGAGTTGGGGGGGGGACAATGATGAACGCCATATATTTT; CDR3: CRVGGGTMMNAIYF
size: -; J: TRBJ2-3; D: TRBD2; V: TRBV12-3/TRBV12-4; length: 15; DNA: TGTGCCAGGAGTCTAGCGGGAGGGAAGGGGAATACGCAGTATTTT; CDR3: CARSLAGGKGNTQYF
size: -; J: TRBJ1-1; D: -; V: TRBV5-4; length: 13; DNA: TGTGCCAGTAGAATAGGGTTGAACACTGAAACTTTCTTT; CDR3: CASRIGLNTETFF
size: many; J: TRBJ2-7; D: -; V: TRBV28; length: 14; DNA: TGTGCCAGCAGTAGGGGGAGCGGCCTTTACGAGCAGTACTTC; CDR3: CASSRGSGLYEQYF
size: -; J: TRBJ2-5; D: -; V: TRBV4-1; length: 14; DNA: TGCGTCAGCAGGCAAGATGTAGGTCGGGAGACCCATTACTTC; CDR3: CVSRQDVGRETHYF
size: once; J: TRBJ2-1; D: -; V: TRBV12-3/TRBV12-4; length: 14; DNA: TGTGCCAGCCATAGCGAGACGCATTACGGTGAGCAGTTCTTC; CDR3: CASHSETHYGEQFF
size: few; J: TRBJ1-1; D: -; V: TRBV29-1; length: 14; DNA: TGCAGCGTCCGTCCGTCCGGGAGAAACAATGAAGCTTTCTTT; CDR3: CSVRPSGRNNEAFF
size: -; J: TRBJ2-5; D: -; V: TRBV12-5; length: 15; DNA: TGTGCTAGTGGCCCGAAAGGGAGCGAAGGGGTGACCCAATACTTC; CDR3: CASGPKGSEGVTQYF
size: -; J: TRBJ1-1; D: -; V: TRBV29-1; length: 15; DNA: TGCAGCGTTCTTACGGGATGGGGGATGAACACTGAAGCTTTCTTT; CDR3: CSVLTGWGMNTEAFF
size: -; J: TRBJ1-1; D: -; V: TRBV6-1; length: 15; DNA: TGTGCCATCAGTGAAGCGGTCTATGCGAACACTGAAGCTTTCTTT; CDR3: CAISEAVYANTEAFF
size: -; J: TRBJ2-6; D: -; V: TRBV14; length: 19; DNA: TGTGCCAGCAGCCCACGATGGACAATGCTCCCCTCTGGGGCCAACGTCCTGACTTTC; CDR3: CASSPRWTMLPSGANVLTF
size: -; J: TRBJ1-5; D: TRBD1; V: TRBV6-2/TRBV6-3; length: 14; DNA: TGTGCTAGCAGTTACGGAGCAGGGGGTAAGCCCCAGCATTTT; CDR3: CASSYGAGGKPQHF
size: -; J: TRBJ2-1; D: TRBD2; V: TRBV4-1; length: 19; DNA: TGCGCCAGCAGCCAAGACCTAGGAGGGAGGGCCAGTGTTCGCAATGAGCAGTTCTTC; CDR3: CASSQDLGGRASVRNEQFF
size: -; J: TRBJ2-3; D: -; V: TRBV4-2; length: 15; DNA: TGTGCCAGCGCGAACGGTCTCCCCAGCACAGATACGCAGTATTTT; CDR3: CASANGLPSTDTQYF
size: -; J: TRBJ2-1; D: TRBD1; V: TRBV29-1; length: 12; DNA: TGCAACTCAGAACAGGGGGTGAGTGAGCAGTTCTTC; CDR3: CNSEQGVSEQFF
size: -; J: TRBJ2-2; D: -; V: TRBV6-2/TRBV6-3; length: 18; DNA: TGTGTCAGCAGTTACTCACGGTTTAGGACAGGGAGGGCCGGGGAGCTGTTTTTT; CDR3: CVSSYSRFRTGRAGELFF
size: -; J: TRBJ1-1; D: -; V: TRBV6-2/TRBV6-3; length: 12; DNA: TGTGCCAGCGGTACACATAACACTGAAGCCTTCTTT; CDR3: CASGTHNTEAFF
size: -; J: TRBJ2-7; D: TRBD2; V: TRBV6-2/TRBV6-3; length: 18; DNA: TGTGCCAGCAGTTTATCGGGGAGTAGCGGGAGGGCCCTGCACGAGCAGTACTTC; CDR3: CASSLSGSSGRALHEQYF
size: many; J: TRBJ2-7; D: TRBD1; V: TRBV30; length: 14; DNA: TGTGCCTGGAATTCCCGGGACAGGGGCTCCGAGCAGTACTTC; CDR3: CAWNSRDRGSEQYF
size: -; J: TRBJ1-6; D: TRBD1; V: TRBV4-3; length: 16; DNA: TGCGTCAGCAGCTCATGGGACAGGGGAAGGAATTTACCCCTCCACTTT; CDR3: CVSSSWDRGRNLPLHF
size: -; J: TRBJ2-3; D: -; V: TRBV6-1; length: 15; DNA: TGTGCCAGCAATGAAGGTAGCTGGCCCGCAGTTACGCAGTATTTT; CDR3: CASNEGSWPAVTQYF
size: -; J: TRBJ2-3; D: -; V: TRBV11-2; length: 14; DNA: TGTGCCACCAGCCCCCCGGGTCGGGCAGAAACGCAGTATTTT; CDR3: CATSPPGRAETQYF